Listed below are T cell receptor beta chains from one sample, sequenced in a study of identical twins. TCRdb redid the calling of the 5' RACE reads with MiXCR, one entry per CDR3 protein. The repertoire holds 350,000 to 450,000 distinct CDR3 sequences, with about 18% as singletons. The source material was naive T cells sorted from blood. The receptors were sampled from a man in his forties or fifties in good health. Both conserved end residues are part of each CDR3. Each record gives: V gene, J gene, clone size, D gene, CDR3 protein, CDR3 DNA. A D gene is named only where the DNA matches it firmly. Size values are once, few and many counts, or a class for expanded clones, and some rows have none.

>TRBV4-2|TRBJ2-1|NA|NA
CASSQDRQGQHNEQFF
TGTGCCAGCAGCCAAGATCGGCAGGGACAACACAATGAGCAGTTCTTC
>TRBV15|TRBJ1-3|NA|NA
CATARVASNTIYF
TGTGCCACCGCTCGGGTCGCGAGCAACACCATATATTTT
>TRBV27|TRBJ2-1|many|TRBD1
CASSLQGTGSSYNEQFF
TGTGCCAGCAGTTTACAGGGGACAGGGAGCTCCTACAATGAGCAGTTCTTC
>TRBV20-1|TRBJ1-1|few|NA
CSAGAGWVTTEAFF
TGCAGTGCCGGAGCGGGGTGGGTGACCACTGAAGCTTTCTTT
>TRBV25-1|TRBJ2-3|few|NA
CASTDFGADTQYF
TGTGCCAGCACCGACTTTGGCGCAGATACGCAGTATTTT
>TRBV7-9|TRBJ2-2|NA|TRBD2
CASSLVAASGNTGELFF
TGTGCCAGCAGCTTAGTTGCGGCTAGCGGGAACACCGGGGAGCTGTTTTTT
>TRBV7-3|TRBJ2-1|NA|TRBD2
CASSLNSGRARNEQFF
TGTGCCAGCAGCTTAAATAGCGGGAGGGCGAGGAATGAGCAGTTCTTC
>TRBV4-3|TRBJ2-1|few|TRBD1
CASSQAVRDRYNEQFF
TGCGCCAGCAGCCAAGCGGTCCGGGACAGATACAATGAGCAGTTCTTC
>TRBV29-1|TRBJ2-7|NA|TRBD1
CSVEEGQGGTYEQYF
TGCAGCGTTGAAGAAGGACAGGGAGGTACCTACGAGCAGTACTTC
>TRBV7-8|TRBJ2-7|many|NA
CASSSGQSYEQYF
TGTGCCAGCAGTTCCGGACAGTCCTACGAGCAGTACTTC
>TRBV12-3/TRBV12-4|TRBJ2-1|few|TRBD1
CASVNRGSEQFF
TGTGCCAGCGTAAACAGGGGGAGTGAGCAGTTCTTC
>TRBV4-3|TRBJ1-4|many|TRBD1
CASSQALRRTGGWNEKLFF
TGCGCCAGCAGCCAAGCCCTCAGGCGGACAGGGGGCTGGAATGAAAAACTGTTTTTT
>TRBV5-1|TRBJ2-1|NA|NA
CASSSSIVGEQFF
TGCGCCAGCAGCTCTTCAATCGTAGGTGAGCAGTTCTTC
>TRBV20-1|TRBJ2-2|NA|NA
CSARAILGNLLTGELFF
TGCAGTGCTAGAGCTATCCTAGGCAACCTCCTCACCGGGGAGCTGTTTTTT
>TRBV6-5|TRBJ1-5|NA|NA
CASSYSGGLLQPQHF
TGTGCCAGCAGTTACTCAGGGGGATTACTTCAGCCCCAGCATTTT
>TRBV7-9|TRBJ2-1|many|NA
CASSPNYNEQFF
TGTGCCAGCAGCCCAAACTACAATGAGCAGTTCTTC
>TRBV28|TRBJ2-1|many|NA
CASSWSYNEQFF
TGTGCCAGCTCCTGGTCCTACAATGAGCAGTTCTTC
>TRBV4-3|TRBJ1-1|once|NA
CTSSQGDMNTEAFF
TGCACCAGCAGCCAAGGGGATATGAACACTGAAGCTTTCTTT
>TRBV5-1|TRBJ2-2|many|NA
CASSLYVSGELFF
TGCGCCAGCAGCTTGTATGTATCCGGGGAGCTGTTTTTT
>TRBV6-5|TRBJ2-4|few|NA
CASSFPRAIQNIQYF
TGTGCCAGCAGTTTTCCACGGGCCATACAAAACATTCAGTACTTC
>TRBV12-3/TRBV12-4|TRBJ2-2|NA|NA
CASSFVGPGELFF
TGTGCCAGCAGTTTCGTTGGCCCCGGGGAGCTGTTTTTT
>TRBV7-2|TRBJ2-3|many|NA
CASSLLYGERDTQYF
TGTGCCAGCAGCCTGTTATACGGGGAAAGAGATACGCAGTATTTT
>TRBV11-2|TRBJ2-7|NA|TRBD1
CASSLQGERTYEQYF
TGTGCCAGCAGCTTACAGGGGGAACGAACCTACGAGCAGTACTTC
>TRBV27|TRBJ2-2|NA|NA
CASSLMAGAAGELFF
TGTGCCAGCAGTTTAATGGCAGGGGCGGCCGGGGAGCTGTTTTTT
>TRBV4-3|TRBJ1-5|NA|NA
CASSQDSMGNQPQHF
TGCGCCAGCAGCCAAGATTCTATGGGTAATCAGCCCCAGCATTTT
>TRBV29-1|TRBJ2-1|many|NA
CSVDRQDLYNEQFF
TGCAGCGTTGATCGGCAAGATCTATACAATGAGCAGTTCTTC
>TRBV27|TRBJ2-5|many|NA
CASSLSGVVKTQYF
TGTGCCAGCAGTTTATCAGGGGTCGTAAAGACCCAGTACTTC
>TRBV6-2/TRBV6-3|TRBJ2-2|many|NA
CASSRGGANANTGELFF
TGTGCCAGCAGCCGAGGAGGGGCCAACGCGAACACCGGGGAGCTGTTTTTT
>TRBV20-1|TRBJ2-7|NA|NA
CSATGPRRSYEQYF
TGCAGTGCTACCGGACCGCGGAGATCCTACGAGCAGTACTTC
>TRBV7-8|TRBJ2-2|few|TRBD2
CASSLRRAGGPNTGELFF
TGTGCCAGCAGCTTAAGGAGAGCGGGGGGACCAAACACCGGGGAGCTGTTTTTT
>TRBV12-3/TRBV12-4|TRBJ1-3|few|NA
CASSPRTVRMNTIYF
TGTGCCAGCAGTCCCAGGACAGTTAGAATGAACACCATATATTTT
>TRBV10-3|TRBJ2-3|few|NA
CAISEGSGTDTQYF
TGTGCCATCAGTGAGGGTAGTGGTACAGATACGCAGTATTTT
>TRBV12-3/TRBV12-4|TRBJ2-7|many|NA
CASSAPVHPREQYF
TGTGCCAGCAGTGCCCCTGTACACCCTAGAGAGCAGTACTTC
>TRBV19|TRBJ1-4|few|NA
CASSIDWANEKLFF
TGTGCCAGTAGTATAGACTGGGCTAATGAAAAACTGTTTTTT
>TRBV5-6|TRBJ1-2|few|NA
CASSLVLYREGGYTF
TGTGCCAGCAGCTTGGTCCTATACAGGGAGGGTGGCTACACCTTC
>TRBV7-9|TRBJ2-3|NA|TRBD2
CASARGSGTDTQYF
TGTGCCAGCGCCCGCGGGAGTGGCACAGATACGCAGTATTTT
>TRBV10-3|TRBJ2-7|NA|NA
CAISVEGSYEQYF
TGTGCCATCAGTGTGGAGGGCTCCTACGAGCAGTACTTC